This T cell receptor (beta chain) was captured in a study of control samples from healthy donors and cancer patients. The repertoire was sequenced with immunoSEQ multiplex PCR; TCRdb's copy has only in-frame clones and lacks some. The sample holds fewer than 30,000 clones; about 82% are singletons and the top ten take around 7%. This clonotype was obtained from a woman aged 55 to 70 with head and neck cancer. Input material: PBMCs.

The CDR3 loop is CASSLSTAGAEDTQYF. CDR3 in DNA: TGTGCCAGCAGCTTATCTACAGCGGGAGCGGAGGATACGCAGTATTTT. The V call is TRBV11-3, the J call TRBJ2-3; 8 bases agree with TRBD2. The V and J ends lost 2 bases and 6 bases, in that order; junction bases with no gene match: 10. The CDR3 totals 16 residues. Germline V gene sequence: CDR1 SGHNT, CDR2 YENEEA.